This T cell receptor beta chain was retrieved from a study of control samples from healthy donors and cancer patients. Sequencing used immunoSEQ multiplex PCR; TCRdb keeps in-frame clones, though not all of them. Found here are about 92,000 clones, approximately 78% of them singletons; the top ten hold about 10%. This clone was counted a few times. CDR1 and CDR2 (germline): MNHEY, SMNVEV (reference sequence). The CDR3 is made up of 18 amino acids. J was trimmed by 7 bases and V by 3 bases; bases with no gene match: 19. The source material was blood. The rearrangement joins TRBV27 to TRBJ1-1; 8 bases are a match to TRBD1. The sequence was collected from a woman in her sixties or seventies in good health. Here the CDR3 reads CASSFSPLAGTGKGEAFF. Written as DNA, the CDR3 is TGTGCCAGCAGTTTTAGTCCCCTGGCCGGGACAGGCAAAGGTGAAGCTTTCTTT.